A selection of T cell receptor beta chains follows, all from one sample in a study of blood T cell repertoires in COVID-19. Generated by immunoSEQ multiplex PCR, the TCRdb table keeps only in-frame clones and is missing some. The profile covers fewer than 350,000 clones, with less than 85% appearing a single time and about 2% taken by the ten largest. The sequenced sample consisted of PBMCs or T cells enriched from blood (not recorded which). These receptors all come from a woman in her 30s who had been exposed to COVID-19. Both conserved end residues are part of each CDR3. The order of the fields is CDR3 protein, CDR3 DNA, J gene, D gene, clone size, V gene. The D gene is left open where the match is weak. Not every row has a clone size; where given, it reads once, few, many or a size class.

CDR3aa: CASSPPGSGFYQPQHF; CDR3nt: TGTGCCAGCAGTCCGCCCGGTTCGGGGTTCTATCAGCCCCAGCATTTT; j_gene: TRBJ1-5; d_gene: .; abundance: .; v_gene: TRBV28
CDR3aa: CASSLPTLLNYGYTF; CDR3nt: TGTGCCAGCAGTTTACCGACACTCCTTAACTATGGCTACACCTTC; j_gene: TRBJ1-2; d_gene: .; abundance: .; v_gene: TRBV28
CDR3aa: CASSYHYGYTF; CDR3nt: TGTGCCAGTAGTTACCACTACGGCTACACCTTC; j_gene: TRBJ1-2; d_gene: .; abundance: few; v_gene: TRBV12-3/TRBV12-4
CDR3aa: CASETPGQGNSLYF; CDR3nt: TGTGCCAGTGAAACTCCGGGACAGGGGAACTCTCTGTACTTC; j_gene: TRBJ2-7; d_gene: TRBD1; abundance: .; v_gene: TRBV19
CDR3aa: CASSQDRGYNSPLHF; CDR3nt: TGTGCCAGCAGCCAAGACAGAGGCTATAATTCACCCCTCCACTTT; j_gene: TRBJ1-6; d_gene: .; abundance: .; v_gene: TRBV3-1/TRBV3-2
CDR3aa: CASSFHGGNTEAFF; CDR3nt: TGTGCCAGCAGTTTTCACGGAGGGAACACTGAAGCTTTCTTT; j_gene: TRBJ1-1; d_gene: .; abundance: .; v_gene: TRBV28
CDR3aa: CASSIGDRGPGWQPQHF; CDR3nt: TGTGCCAGTAGTATCGGGGACAGGGGGCCGGGGTGGCAGCCCCAGCATTTT; j_gene: TRBJ1-5; d_gene: TRBD1; abundance: .; v_gene: TRBV19
CDR3aa: CASSPIRLAGGPETQYF; CDR3nt: TGTGCCAGCTCACCGATCCGACTAGCGGGAGGGCCAGAGACCCAGTACTTC; j_gene: TRBJ2-5; d_gene: TRBD2; abundance: .; v_gene: TRBV18
CDR3aa: CASRVLGGTEAFF; CDR3nt: TGTGCCAGCAGAGTGCTGGGGGGCACTGAAGCTTTCTTT; j_gene: TRBJ1-1; d_gene: .; abundance: .; v_gene: TRBV28
CDR3aa: CASSQDSAESSYNEQFF; CDR3nt: TGTGCCAGCAGCCAAGATTCGGCGGAGAGCTCCTACAATGAGCAGTTCTTC; j_gene: TRBJ2-1; d_gene: .; abundance: .; v_gene: TRBV4-2
CDR3aa: CASSNGDSPLHF; CDR3nt: TGTGCCAGCTCCAACGGAGATTCACCCCTCCACTTT; j_gene: TRBJ1-6; d_gene: .; abundance: .; v_gene: TRBV18
CDR3aa: CASNGEVGYGYTF; CDR3nt: TGTGCCAGTAACGGGGAGGTGGGCTATGGCTACACCTTC; j_gene: TRBJ1-2; d_gene: .; abundance: .; v_gene: TRBV19
CDR3aa: CASSERTSTDTQYF; CDR3nt: TGTGCCAGCAGTGAGCGCACCAGCACAGATACGCAGTATTTT; j_gene: TRBJ2-3; d_gene: .; abundance: .; v_gene: TRBV6-4
CDR3aa: CASSQGLQTGGGDGYTF; CDR3nt: TGCGCCAGCAGCCAAGGTCTCCAGACAGGGGGAGGGGATGGCTACACCTTC; j_gene: TRBJ1-2; d_gene: TRBD1; abundance: .; v_gene: TRBV4-1
CDR3aa: CATSGDRGNNNYGYTF; CDR3nt: TGTGCCACCAGTGGGGACAGGGGTAACAATAACTATGGCTACACCTTC; j_gene: TRBJ1-2; d_gene: TRBD1; abundance: .; v_gene: TRBV24-1
CDR3aa: CASSLSLAGAGELFF; CDR3nt: TGTGCCAGCAGCTTATCTCTAGCGGGAGCCGGGGAGCTGTTTTTT; j_gene: TRBJ2-2; d_gene: TRBD2; abundance: .; v_gene: TRBV11-2
CDR3aa: CASSLSGTSGRRSSYNEQFF; CDR3nt: TGTGCCAGCAGTTTAAGTGGGACTAGCGGGAGGCGAAGCTCCTACAATGAGCAGTTCTTC; j_gene: TRBJ2-1; d_gene: TRBD2; abundance: .; v_gene: TRBV27
CDR3aa: CASSLALAGNNIQYF; CDR3nt: TGCGCCAGCAGCTTGGCACTTGCAGGGAACAACATTCAGTACTTC; j_gene: TRBJ2-4; d_gene: .; abundance: many; v_gene: TRBV5-1
CDR3aa: CASSVALGATDTQYF; CDR3nt: TGTGCCAGCAGCGTAGCCCTGGGGGCGACAGATACGCAGTATTTT; j_gene: TRBJ2-3; d_gene: .; abundance: .; v_gene: TRBV9
CDR3aa: CASSSPQGQGTEAFF; CDR3nt: TGTGCCAGCAGTTCCCCTCAGGGGCAAGGGACTGAAGCTTTCTTT; j_gene: TRBJ1-1; d_gene: .; abundance: .; v_gene: TRBV28
CDR3aa: CASSQATPPGGQYF; CDR3nt: TGTGCCAGCAGCCAGGCTACTCCTCCGGGGGGGCAGTACTTC; j_gene: TRBJ2-7; d_gene: TRBD2; abundance: .; v_gene: TRBV3-1/TRBV3-2
CDR3aa: CASSLGSTEAFF; CDR3nt: TGTGCCAGTAGTTTAGGGAGCACTGAAGCTTTCTTT; j_gene: TRBJ1-1; d_gene: .; abundance: .; v_gene: TRBV19
CDR3aa: CASSSFRETSTDTQYF; CDR3nt: TGTGCCAGCAGTTCCTTCAGGGAAACGAGCACAGATACGCAGTATTTT; j_gene: TRBJ2-3; d_gene: .; abundance: many; v_gene: TRBV28
CDR3aa: CASSLGQGKITEAFF; CDR3nt: TGTGCCAGCAGCCTCGGACAGGGGAAGATCACTGAAGCTTTCTTT; j_gene: TRBJ1-1; d_gene: TRBD1; abundance: .; v_gene: TRBV7-9
CDR3aa: CASSPQTGSLSGANVLTF; CDR3nt: TGCGCCAGCAGCCCCCAGACAGGGTCCTTATCTGGGGCCAACGTCCTGACTTTC; j_gene: TRBJ2-6; d_gene: TRBD1; abundance: .; v_gene: TRBV4-1
CDR3aa: CASMRAGYNEQFF; CDR3nt: TGCGCCAGCATGAGGGCTGGGTACAATGAGCAGTTCTTC; j_gene: TRBJ2-1; d_gene: .; abundance: once; v_gene: TRBV5-1
CDR3aa: CAWSLRQGATRNSPLHF; CDR3nt: TGTGCCTGGAGTCTGAGACAGGGAGCGACTCGGAATTCACCCCTCCACTTT; j_gene: TRBJ1-6; d_gene: TRBD1; abundance: .; v_gene: TRBV30
CDR3aa: CASSTGDRPQHF; CDR3nt: TGCGCCAGCTCAACAGGGGATCGGCCCCAGCATTTT; j_gene: TRBJ1-5; d_gene: TRBD1; abundance: .; v_gene: TRBV10-2
CDR3aa: CASSLAGANYGYTF; CDR3nt: TGTGCCAGCAGCTTAGCGGGGGCCAACTATGGCTACACCTTC; j_gene: TRBJ1-2; d_gene: .; abundance: .; v_gene: TRBV7-9
CDR3aa: CASSQELAGAETQYF; CDR3nt: TGCGCCAGCAGCCAAGAGCTAGCGGGGGCAGAGACCCAGTACTTC; j_gene: TRBJ2-5; d_gene: TRBD2; abundance: .; v_gene: TRBV4-3
CDR3aa: CASSERSGRGYGYTF; CDR3nt: TGCGCCAGCAGTGAGAGGTCTGGCAGGGGCTATGGCTACACCTTC; j_gene: TRBJ1-2; d_gene: .; abundance: .; v_gene: TRBV10-2
CDR3aa: CASSQRGGSGEELFF; CDR3nt: TGTGCCAGCAGCCAAAGAGGCGGGAGTGGGGAGGAGCTGTTTTTT; j_gene: TRBJ2-2; d_gene: TRBD2; abundance: .; v_gene: TRBV3-1/TRBV3-2
CDR3aa: CSASPLRGISNQPQHF; CDR3nt: TGCAGTGCTAGTCCCTTGCGAGGGATTAGCAATCAGCCCCAGCATTTT; j_gene: TRBJ1-5; d_gene: .; abundance: .; v_gene: TRBV20-1
CDR3aa: CASSMVKGYQPQHF; CDR3nt: TGTGCCAGTAGTATGGTCAAGGGGTATCAGCCCCAGCATTTT; j_gene: TRBJ1-5; d_gene: .; abundance: .; v_gene: TRBV19
CDR3aa: CASSISSGNYEQYF; CDR3nt: TGTGCCAGTAGTATCTCTAGCGGAAACTACGAGCAGTACTTC; j_gene: TRBJ2-7; d_gene: TRBD2; abundance: .; v_gene: TRBV19
CDR3aa: CASSIKGGNTEAFF; CDR3nt: TGTGCCAGTAGTATTAAAGGGGGCAACACTGAAGCTTTCTTT; j_gene: TRBJ1-1; d_gene: TRBD1; abundance: .; v_gene: TRBV19
CDR3aa: CASSDRHPPSYGYTF; CDR3nt: TGTGCCAGCAGTGACAGACACCCTCCCTCCTATGGCTACACCTTC; j_gene: TRBJ1-2; d_gene: .; abundance: .; v_gene: TRBV6-1
CDR3aa: CASSFISGGDRSGNTIYF; CDR3nt: TGTGCCAGCAGCTTCATCTCCGGGGGGGATCGTTCTGGAAACACCATATATTTT; j_gene: TRBJ1-3; d_gene: .; abundance: .; v_gene: TRBV5-6
CDR3aa: CASSSRDIDPTSDFYEQYF; CDR3nt: TGTGCCAGCAGCTCTAGAGACATAGACCCGACTAGTGACTTTTACGAGCAGTACTTC; j_gene: TRBJ2-7; d_gene: .; abundance: .; v_gene: TRBV7-8
CDR3aa: CASSGDSSLAKNIQYF; CDR3nt: TGTGCCAGCAGTGGGGACTCCTCGCTAGCCAAAAACATTCAGTACTTC; j_gene: TRBJ2-4; d_gene: .; abundance: .; v_gene: TRBV2
CDR3aa: CASTLTGERPQHF; CDR3nt: TGTGCCAGCACCCTGACAGGCGAGAGGCCCCAGCATTTT; j_gene: TRBJ1-5; d_gene: .; abundance: .; v_gene: TRBV6-5
CDR3aa: CASSSGRGEKLFF; CDR3nt: TGTGCCAGCAGCTCCGGAAGGGGGGAAAAACTGTTTTTT; j_gene: TRBJ1-4; d_gene: .; abundance: .; v_gene: TRBV11-3
CDR3aa: CAISLETGNTEAFF; CDR3nt: TGTGCCATTAGCCTTGAGACAGGGAACACTGAAGCTTTCTTT; j_gene: TRBJ1-1; d_gene: .; abundance: .; v_gene: TRBV28
CDR3aa: CASSPSGQGKGNTIYF; CDR3nt: TGTGCCAGCAGCCCGTCAGGACAGGGGAAGGGAAACACCATATATTTT; j_gene: TRBJ1-3; d_gene: TRBD1; abundance: .; v_gene: TRBV28
CDR3aa: CASREQGAGGYTF; CDR3nt: TGTGCCAGCAGGGAACAGGGGGCAGGAGGCTACACCTTC; j_gene: TRBJ1-2; d_gene: TRBD1; abundance: .; v_gene: TRBV7-9
CDR3aa: CALLAGGIGVQFF; CDR3nt: TGTGCCTTGCTAGCGGGGGGCATAGGGGTGCAGTTCTTC; j_gene: TRBJ2-1; d_gene: TRBD2; abundance: once; v_gene: TRBV30
CDR3aa: CAIKGTGGGEQFF; CDR3nt: TGTGCCATCAAAGGGACAGGGGGCGGGGAGCAGTTCTTC; j_gene: TRBJ2-1; d_gene: TRBD1; abundance: .; v_gene: TRBV10-3
CDR3aa: CASSEASGTDTQYF; CDR3nt: TGTGCCAGCAGTGAAGCCAGCGGCACAGATACGCAGTATTTT; j_gene: TRBJ2-3; d_gene: .; abundance: once; v_gene: TRBV6-1
CDR3aa: CATSETGVNEQFF; CDR3nt: TGTGCCACCTCCGAGACAGGGGTGAATGAGCAGTTCTTC; j_gene: TRBJ2-1; d_gene: TRBD1; abundance: .; v_gene: TRBV27
CDR3aa: CASSPRRLAGPKSSYEQYF; CDR3nt: TGTGCCAGCAGCCCACGCCGCCTAGCGGGGCCAAAGAGCTCCTACGAGCAGTACTTC; j_gene: TRBJ2-7; d_gene: TRBD2; abundance: .; v_gene: TRBV7-9
CDR3aa: CAISDPQAGVRDGYTF; CDR3nt: TGTGCCATCAGTGATCCCCAGGCGGGGGTAAGGGACGGCTACACCTTC; j_gene: TRBJ1-2; d_gene: .; abundance: .; v_gene: TRBV10-3
CDR3aa: CASSQGQSGPNEKLFF; CDR3nt: TGTGCCAGCAGCCAAGGACAAAGCGGACCCAATGAAAAACTGTTTTTT; j_gene: TRBJ1-4; d_gene: .; abundance: .; v_gene: TRBV3-1/TRBV3-2
CDR3aa: CASSLSSMAGRDTQYF; CDR3nt: TGTGCCAGCAGCTTAAGTTCAATGGCCGGGAGGGATACGCAGTATTTT; j_gene: TRBJ2-3; d_gene: TRBD2; abundance: .; v_gene: TRBV7-3
CDR3aa: CASSLAVGEKLFF; CDR3nt: TGTGCCAGCAGCTTGGCCGTCGGGGAAAAACTGTTTTTT; j_gene: TRBJ1-4; d_gene: .; abundance: .; v_gene: TRBV5-6
CDR3aa: CASRTSGSVNTGELFF; CDR3nt: TGTGCCAGCAGAACTAGCGGGAGTGTTAACACCGGGGAGCTGTTTTTT; j_gene: TRBJ2-2; d_gene: TRBD2; abundance: .; v_gene: TRBV28
CDR3aa: CAWSGPTGSTDTQYF; CDR3nt: TGTGCCTGGAGTGGACCGACAGGGTCCACAGATACGCAGTATTTT; j_gene: TRBJ2-3; d_gene: TRBD1; abundance: .; v_gene: TRBV30
CDR3aa: CASSSTSGRVYNEQFF; CDR3nt: TGTGCCAGCAGCTCGACTAGCGGGAGGGTTTACAATGAGCAGTTCTTC; j_gene: TRBJ2-1; d_gene: TRBD2; abundance: few; v_gene: TRBV28